The clone carrying this T cell receptor (beta chain) was counted between two and nine times. Its target is unknown. The sample comes from a study of blood T cells in healthy people across ages. Study findings and constraints: Researchers deemed the diversity estimates from one million T cells underestimates.

The sample, about 9.2 milliliters of peripheral blood, was drawn from each donor. The authors ran a second PCR of 7 to 11 cycles using a sample-barcoded 5' primer and a J-beta primer mix. TCRdb reprocessed the 5' RACE reads via MiXCR and lists one record per CDR3 protein. Found here are around 1.5 million distinct CDR3 sequences, approximately 40% of them singletons; the top ten hold roughly 8.2%. Germline V gene sequence: CDR1 MNHEY, CDR2 SMNVEV (reference sequence). V lost 6 bases and J lost 4; bases outside the gene matches: 6. This CDR3 contains 15 residues. V is TRBV27 and J is TRBJ2-3; TRBD1 aligns across 11 bases. Sequenced sample: blood. This clonotype was obtained from a woman aged 18-29 years in good health. The CDR3 sequence: CASSPWTGGADTQYF. The CDR3 nucleotides are TGTGCCAGCAGCCCCTGGACAGGGGGCGCAGATACGCAGTATTTT.